The clone carrying this T cell receptor (beta chain) was seen only once. Its antigen remains unidentified. This sample is drawn from a study of graft-versus-host responses after intestinal transplantation. J was trimmed by 11 bases and V by 2 bases; bases with no gene match: 1. The germline V gene encodes CDR1 MDHEN and CDR2 SYDVKM. The CDR3 consists of 11 residues. TCRdb's table, derived via immunoSEQ multiplex PCR, lists solely in-frame clones and lacks some. The sample carries tens of thousands of clones, less than 90% recorded once. This TCR derives from a human donor who received an intestinal transplant. V usage is TRBV28 and J usage is TRBJ2-3; 7 bases agree with TRBD1. Specimen: unstimulated CD4+ T cells sorted from spleen or lymph node cells, collected before intestinal transplant. The CDR3 DNA is TGTGCCAGCAGTTTAGACAGGGAGCAGTATTTT. Amino acids: CASSLDREQYF.